This T cell receptor beta chain is from a study of cytomegalovirus exposure and HLA in healthy donors. Comment on this clone: What it binds is not known.

The V and J ends lost 3 bases and 4 bases respectively, with 8 bases between them. CDR1 and CDR2 from the germline V gene are SGHTA and FQGNSA. The CDR3 contains 13 residues. The PCR had 60 Vbeta and 13 Jbeta primers. Method: immunoSEQ multiplex PCR; TCRdb's copy keeps in-frame clones and lacks some. The repertoire holds about 170,000 clones, with under 80% as singletons. Study-wide results and caveats: Several of the most significant clusters appeared linked to common viral pathogens, based on a later analysis.

V usage is TRBV7-2 and J usage is TRBJ2-3; tentatively, D is TRBD2 (5 bases). This TCR derives from a human donor in good health. Sequences were obtained from PBMCs. For the CDR3, the DNA is TGTGCCAGCAGCTTCGTGGGAGCAGATACGCAGTATTTT. This translates into CASSFVGADTQYF.